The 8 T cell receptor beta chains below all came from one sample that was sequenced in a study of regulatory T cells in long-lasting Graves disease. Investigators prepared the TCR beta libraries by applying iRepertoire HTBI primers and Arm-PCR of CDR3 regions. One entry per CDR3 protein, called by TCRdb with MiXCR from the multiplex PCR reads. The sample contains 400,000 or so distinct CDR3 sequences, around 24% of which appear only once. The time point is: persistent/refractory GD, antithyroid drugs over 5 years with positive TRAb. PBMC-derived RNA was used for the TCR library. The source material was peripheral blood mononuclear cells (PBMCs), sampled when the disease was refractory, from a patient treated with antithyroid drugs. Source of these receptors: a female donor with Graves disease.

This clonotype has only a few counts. The CDR3 spells CASSLPSNQPQHF. As DNA, the CDR3 is TGTGCCAGCAGTTTACCTAGCAATCAGCCCCAGCATTTT. The V call is TRBV12-3 or TRBV12-4, the J call TRBJ1-5; no reliable D call. V was pared by 2 bases and J by 0 bases, with 2 bases between. The CDR3 has 13 residues.

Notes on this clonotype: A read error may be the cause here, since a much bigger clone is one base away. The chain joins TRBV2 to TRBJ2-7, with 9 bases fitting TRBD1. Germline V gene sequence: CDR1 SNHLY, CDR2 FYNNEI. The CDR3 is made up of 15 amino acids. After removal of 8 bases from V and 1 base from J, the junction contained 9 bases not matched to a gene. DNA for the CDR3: TGTGCCAGCGGTTTCTCCGGGACAGGGTCCTACGAGCAGTACTTC. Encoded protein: CASGFSGTGSYEQYF. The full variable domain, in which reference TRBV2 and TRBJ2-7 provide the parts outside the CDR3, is EPEVTQTPSHQVTQMGQEVILRCVPISNHLYFYWYRQILGQKVEFLVSFYNNEISEKSEIFDDQFSVERPDGSNFTLKIRSTKLEDSAMYFCASGFSGTGSYEQYFGPGTRLTVT.

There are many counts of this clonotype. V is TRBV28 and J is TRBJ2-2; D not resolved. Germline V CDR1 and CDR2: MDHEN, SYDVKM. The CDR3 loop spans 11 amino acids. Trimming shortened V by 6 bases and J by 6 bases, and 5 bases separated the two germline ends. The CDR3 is CASSGPGELFF. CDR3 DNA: TGTGCCAGCAGCGGCCCCGGGGAGCTGTTTTTT. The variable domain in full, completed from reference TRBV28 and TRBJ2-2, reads DVKVTQSSRYLVKRTGEKVFLECVQDMDHENMFWYRQDPGLGLRLIYFSYDVKMKEKGDIPEGYSVSREKKERFSLILESASTNQTSMYLCASSGPGELFFGEGSRLTVL.

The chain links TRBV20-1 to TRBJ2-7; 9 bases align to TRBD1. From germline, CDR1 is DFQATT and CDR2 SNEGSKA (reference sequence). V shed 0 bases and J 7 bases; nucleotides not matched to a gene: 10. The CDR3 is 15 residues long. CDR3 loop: CSAREPGQGLGEQYF. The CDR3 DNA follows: TGCAGTGCTAGAGAACCGGGACAGGGTTTGGGTGAGCAGTACTTC.

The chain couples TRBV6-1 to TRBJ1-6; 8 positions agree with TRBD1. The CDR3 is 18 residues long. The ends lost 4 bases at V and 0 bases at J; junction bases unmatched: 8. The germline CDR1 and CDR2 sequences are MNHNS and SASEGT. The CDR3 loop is CASSGTGTGFSYNSPLHF. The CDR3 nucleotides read TGTGCCAGCAGTGGTACCGGGACAGGTTTCTCCTATAATTCACCCCTCCACTTT.

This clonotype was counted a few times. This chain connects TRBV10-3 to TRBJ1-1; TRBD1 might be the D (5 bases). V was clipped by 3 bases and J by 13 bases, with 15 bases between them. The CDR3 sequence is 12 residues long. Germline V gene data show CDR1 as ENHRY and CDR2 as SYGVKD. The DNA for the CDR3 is TGTGCCATCAGTGAACGGGGACTTGGGTTTTTCTTT. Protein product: CAISERGLGFFF.

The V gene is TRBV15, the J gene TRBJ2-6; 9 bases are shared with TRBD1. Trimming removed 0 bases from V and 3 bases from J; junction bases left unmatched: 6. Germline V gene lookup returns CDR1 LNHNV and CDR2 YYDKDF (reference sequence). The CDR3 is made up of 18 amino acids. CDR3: CATSRDHRGRLGANVLTF. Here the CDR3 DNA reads TGTGCCACCAGCAGAGATCACAGGGGGCGGCTTGGGGCCAACGTCCTGACTTTC.

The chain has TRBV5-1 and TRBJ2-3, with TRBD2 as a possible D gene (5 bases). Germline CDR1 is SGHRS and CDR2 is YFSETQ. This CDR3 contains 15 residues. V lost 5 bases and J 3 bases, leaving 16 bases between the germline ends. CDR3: CASSPRDQVTDTQYF. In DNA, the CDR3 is TGCGCCAGCAGTCCCCGGGATCAAGTAACAGATACGCAGTATTTT.